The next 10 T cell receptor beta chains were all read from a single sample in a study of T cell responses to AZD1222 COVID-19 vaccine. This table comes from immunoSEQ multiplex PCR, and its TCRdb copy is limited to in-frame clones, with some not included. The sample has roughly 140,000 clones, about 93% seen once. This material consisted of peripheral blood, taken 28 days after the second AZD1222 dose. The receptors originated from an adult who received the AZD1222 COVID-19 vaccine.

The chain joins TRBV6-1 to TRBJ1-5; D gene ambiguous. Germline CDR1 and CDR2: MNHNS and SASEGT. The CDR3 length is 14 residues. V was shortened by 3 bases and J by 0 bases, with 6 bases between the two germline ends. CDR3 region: CASSDRNSNQPQHF. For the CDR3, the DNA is TGTGCCAGCAGTGACAGGAATAGCAATCAGCCCCAGCATTTT.

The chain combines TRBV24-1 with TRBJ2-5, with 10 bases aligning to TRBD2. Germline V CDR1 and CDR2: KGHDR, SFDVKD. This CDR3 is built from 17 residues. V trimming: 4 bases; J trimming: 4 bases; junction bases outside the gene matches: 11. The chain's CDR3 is CATSDISGRASGETQYF. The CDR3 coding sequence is TGTGCCACCAGTGACATAAGCGGGAGGGCCTCTGGAGAGACCCAGTACTTC.

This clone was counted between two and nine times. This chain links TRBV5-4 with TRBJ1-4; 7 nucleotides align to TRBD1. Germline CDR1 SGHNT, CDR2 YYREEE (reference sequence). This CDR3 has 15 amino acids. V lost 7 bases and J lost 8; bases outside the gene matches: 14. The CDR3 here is CASGIRGGEREKLFF. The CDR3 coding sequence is TGTGCCAGCGGAATCAGAGGGGGCGAGAGAGAAAAACTGTTTTTT. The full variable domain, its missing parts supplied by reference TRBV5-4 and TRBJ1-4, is ETGVTQSPTHLIKTRGQQVTLRCSSQSGHNTVSWYQQALGQGPQFIFQYYREEENGRGNFPPRFSGLQFPNYSSELNVNALELDDSALYLCASGIRGGEREKLFFGSGTQLSVL.

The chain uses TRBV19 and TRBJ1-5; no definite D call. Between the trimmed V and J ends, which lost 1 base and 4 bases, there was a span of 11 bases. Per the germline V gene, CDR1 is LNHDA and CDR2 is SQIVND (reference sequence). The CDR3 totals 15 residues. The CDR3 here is CASSIAAQLNQPQHF. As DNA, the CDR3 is TGTGCCAGTAGTATAGCGGCACAGCTAAATCAGCCCCAGCATTTT.

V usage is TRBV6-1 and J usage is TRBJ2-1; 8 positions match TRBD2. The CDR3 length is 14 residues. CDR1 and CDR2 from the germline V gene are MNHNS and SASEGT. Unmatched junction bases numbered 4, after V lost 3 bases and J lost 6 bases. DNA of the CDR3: TGTGCCAGCAGTGACAGCGGGGGTGGCAATGAGCAGTTCTTC. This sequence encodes CASSDSGGGNEQFF.

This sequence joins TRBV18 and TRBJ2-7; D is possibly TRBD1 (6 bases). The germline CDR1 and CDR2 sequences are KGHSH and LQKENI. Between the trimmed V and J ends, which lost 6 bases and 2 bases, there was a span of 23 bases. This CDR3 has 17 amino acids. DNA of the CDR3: TGTGCCAGCTCTCAAATCGCGGCAGGGGCCGTTCCCTACGAGCAGTACTTC. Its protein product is CASSQIAAGAVPYEQYF. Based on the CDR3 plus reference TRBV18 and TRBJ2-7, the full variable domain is NAGVMQNPRHLVRRRGQEARLRCSPMKGHSHVYWYRQLPEEGLKFMVYLQKENIIDESGMPKERFSAEFPKEGPSILRIQQVVRGDSAAYFCASSQIAAGAVPYEQYFGPGTRLTVT.

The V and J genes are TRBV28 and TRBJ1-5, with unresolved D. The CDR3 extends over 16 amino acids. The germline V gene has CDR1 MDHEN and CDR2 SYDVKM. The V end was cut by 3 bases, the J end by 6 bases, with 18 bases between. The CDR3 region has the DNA TGTGCCAGCAGTTTTCTGGGAAGGGAGGTCAGTCAGCCCCAGCATTTT. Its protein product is CASSFLGREVSQPQHF.

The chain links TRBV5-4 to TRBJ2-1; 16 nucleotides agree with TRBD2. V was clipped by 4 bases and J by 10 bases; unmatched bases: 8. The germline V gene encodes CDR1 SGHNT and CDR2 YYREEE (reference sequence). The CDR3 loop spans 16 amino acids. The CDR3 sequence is CASSGGLAGGQGEQFF. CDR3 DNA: TGTGCCAGCAGCGGGGGACTAGCGGGAGGGCAAGGGGAGCAGTTCTTC. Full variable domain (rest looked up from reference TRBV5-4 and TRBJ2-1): ETGVTQSPTHLIKTRGQQVTLRCSSQSGHNTVSWYQQALGQGPQFIFQYYREEENGRGNFPPRFSGLQFPNYSSELNVNALELDDSALYLCASSGGLAGGQGEQFFGPGTRLTVL.

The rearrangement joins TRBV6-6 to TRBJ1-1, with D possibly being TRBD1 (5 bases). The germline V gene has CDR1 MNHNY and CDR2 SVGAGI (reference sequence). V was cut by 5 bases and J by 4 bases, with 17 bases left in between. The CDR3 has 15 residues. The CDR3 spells CASSNDNRRGTEAFF. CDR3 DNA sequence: TGTGCCAGCAGTAACGACAACAGGCGAGGCACTGAAGCTTTCTTT.

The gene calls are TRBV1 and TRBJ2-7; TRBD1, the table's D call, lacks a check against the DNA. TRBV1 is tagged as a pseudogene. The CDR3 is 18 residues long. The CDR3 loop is CTSSQDRTRGDRRYEQYF. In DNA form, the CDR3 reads TGCACCAGCAGCCAAGATCGGACCAGGGGCGACAGAAGGTACGAGCAGTACTTC.